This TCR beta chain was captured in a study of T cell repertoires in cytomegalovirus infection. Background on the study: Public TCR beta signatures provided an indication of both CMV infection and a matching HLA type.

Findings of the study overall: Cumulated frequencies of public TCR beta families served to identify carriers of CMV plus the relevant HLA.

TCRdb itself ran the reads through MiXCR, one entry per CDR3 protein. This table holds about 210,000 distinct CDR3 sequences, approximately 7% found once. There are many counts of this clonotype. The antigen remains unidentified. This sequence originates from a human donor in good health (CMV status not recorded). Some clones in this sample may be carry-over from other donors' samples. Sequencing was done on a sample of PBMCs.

This chain's CDR3 is CSGSGGGETQYF. The CDR3 DNA is TGCAGCGGGTCTGGGGGCGGGGAGACCCAGTACTTC. This sequence joins TRBV29-1 and TRBJ2-5, with D tentatively TRBD1 (6 bases). This CDR3 spans 12 amino acids. The germline V and J ends were trimmed by 7 bases and 5 bases, with 14 bases remaining between them. In germline, CDR1 is SQVTM, CDR2 ANQGSEA.